This TCR beta chain was captured by sequencing in a study of blood T cell repertoires in COVID-19 (dated by TCRdb to the early 2020s). With regard to the full study: Collaborator samples came from the United States, Italy and Spain and covered acute and convalescent phases of COVID-19. HLA class I and class II types, where available, came from metadata supplied by the sample provider rather than from assay-based typing. Samples came from the ongoing ImmuneRACE study (first 160 participants) plus 1,254 subjects from 6 global collaborators. The repertoires were released in a freely available public database meant as a resource for research on the immune response to SARS-CoV-2. The prospective study material was composed of cDNA or gDNA derived from T cells, B-cell-depleted T cells, or PBMCs. The sample metadata nearly always contained a de-identified subject ID, COVID-19 status, age in years and sex. Deeply sampled blood TCRbeta repertoires from subjects exposed to, actively infected with, or recovered from COVID-19 were included in the dataset. What the authors observed across the whole study: How much clinical and demographic metadata was included differed by source and by participant, and the metadata was provided uncurated.

From its cysteine to its phenylalanine, the CDR3 spans 13 amino acids. Only the CDR3 DNA is retained, 39 bases long and in frame from the first base. Based on the germline V gene, the CDR1 and CDR2 sequences are SQVTM and ANQGSEA. Trimming leaves V shorter by 4 bases and J shorter by 6 bases, with the junction holding 5 bases beyond the gene matches. TCRbeta CDR3 regions were amplified from genomic DNA using the immunoSEQ Assay, a bias-controlled multiplex PCR. The authors processed their data as follows. Within the assay, amplification of reference gene primers was used to estimate how many nucleated cells each sample contained. To quantify the absolute abundance of each unique TCRbeta CDR3 rearrangement, sequence reads were collapsed and filtered. For each sample, productive Simpson clonality was calculated as the square root of Simpson's diversity index across productive rearrangements. Here the immuneACCESS table is served through TCRdb, limited to in-frame sequences with V and J called. Missing clones are a known gap in these copies; in checked studies unresolved V genes cover under half, and the rest lacks a known reason. The V and J calls and clone size are taken from that table; D and trimming were inferred from the DNA. Present in this sample are about 42,000 clones, 76% of which were seen just once. The ten largest account for 8% to 10% of the sample.

Collaborating institutions collected whole blood in K2EDTA tubes following their own protocols. For TCRbeta analysis, collaborators shipped samples as frozen whole blood, isolated PBMCs, or DNA extracted from either of those sample types. Of note for this clone: No antigen is known for it. Per-base qualities were not stored, and no clone one base away is much larger.

Sequenced material: peripheral blood. Here the chain combines TRBV29-1 and TRBJ1-5, and 8 junction bases match TRBD1. The source is a man aged 65 to 79 with active or convalescent COVID-19. The CDR3 region: CSVASGGGQPQHF. Here is the DNA: TGCAGCGTTGCTTCAGGGGGCGGTCAGCCCCAGCATTTT.